This T cell receptor beta chain was documented in a study of shared clonotypes between healthy human individuals. Between the trimmed V and J ends, which lost 2 bases and 1 base, there was a span of 2 bases. This CDR3 contains 12 residues. The germline CDR1 and CDR2 sequences are SGHTA and FQGNSA. Sequencing was performed with immunoSEQ multiplex PCR; in TCRdb, only in-frame clones are kept and a portion is missing. The data show some 1.5 million clones, 95% to 97% seen once. Material for sequencing was naive CD4+ T cells sorted from blood. Subset meaning: CD45RA+ positively selected. This TCR was recovered from a man aged 30 to 39 in good health. The genes are TRBV7-2 and TRBJ1-2; no reliable D call. CDR3 protein: CASSLINYGYTF. The CDR3 nucleotides are TGTGCCAGCAGCTTAATTAACTATGGCTACACCTTC.